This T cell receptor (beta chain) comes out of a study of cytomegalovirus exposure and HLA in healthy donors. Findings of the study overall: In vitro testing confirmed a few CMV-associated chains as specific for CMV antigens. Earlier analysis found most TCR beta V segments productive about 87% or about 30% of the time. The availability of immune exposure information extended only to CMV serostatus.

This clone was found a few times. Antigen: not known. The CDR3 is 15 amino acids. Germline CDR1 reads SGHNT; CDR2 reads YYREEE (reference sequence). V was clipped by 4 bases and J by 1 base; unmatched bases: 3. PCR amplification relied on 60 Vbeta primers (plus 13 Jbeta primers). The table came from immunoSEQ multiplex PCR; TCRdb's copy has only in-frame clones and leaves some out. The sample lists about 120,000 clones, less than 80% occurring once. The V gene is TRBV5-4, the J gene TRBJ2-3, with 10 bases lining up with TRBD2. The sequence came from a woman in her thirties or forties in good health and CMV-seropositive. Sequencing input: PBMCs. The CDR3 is CASSHGTSGTDTQYF. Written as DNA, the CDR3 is TGTGCCAGCAGCCACGGGACTAGCGGCACAGATACGCAGTATTTT.